The 14 T cell receptor beta chains in this list originate from one sample, sequenced in a study of molecular identifiers for immune sequencing clone quantification. TCRdb processed the PCR reads anew with MiXCR; each CDR3 protein has one entry. Counted here are approximately 630,000 distinct CDR3 sequences, approximately 24% occurring once; the ten biggest clones make up roughly 0.83%. What was sequenced was naive CD8+ T cells from blood, with Jurkat cell RNA spiked in. Subset here: FACS-sorted CD8+CD4-CCR7+CD45RA+ naive T cells. The receptors originated from a human donor in good health. Some libraries in this study had Jurkat cell RNA spiked in.

At least ten counts were recorded for this clonotype. V gene TRBV4-1 combines with J gene TRBJ2-5, with 9 bases fitting TRBD2. CDR1 and CDR2 (germline): MGHRA, YSYEKL. CDR3 length: 18 amino acids. Germline trimming cut 3 bases from V and 5 bases from J; bases unmatched to any gene: 16. In nucleotides, the CDR3 is TGCGCCAGCAGCCAGGGCGAGGGACTAGCCCGGTGGGGTGAGACCCAGTACTTC. This codes for CASSQGEGLARWGETQYF.

The chain links TRBV19 to TRBJ2-1; D is uncertain. The V gene lost 3 bases and the J gene lost 8 bases, with 11 bases spanning the gap. The CDR3 loop spans 13 amino acids. The V gene's germline CDR1 is LNHDA and CDR2 SQIVND (reference sequence). Here the CDR3 DNA reads TGTGCCAGTAGTATTTCCAGTAGAGATGAGCAGTTCTTC. Translation: CASSISSRDEQFF. The whole variable domain, remainder taken from reference TRBV19 and TRBJ2-1, is DGGITQSPKYLFRKEGQNVTLSCEQNLNHDAMYWYRQDPGQGLRLIYYSQIVNDFQKGDIAEGYSVSREKKESFPLTVTSAQKNPTAFYLCASSISSRDEQFFGPGTRLTVL.

The rearrangement joins TRBV19 to TRBJ2-1; 11 bases fit TRBD2. Germline V gene data show CDR1 as LNHDA and CDR2 as SQIVND (reference sequence). V was pared by 3 bases and J by 2 bases, with 0 bases of the junction left unmatched. The CDR3 spans 15 residues. The CDR3 nucleotides read TGTGCCAGTAGTATTAGCGGGGGGGCCTACAATGAGCAGTTCTTC. This sequence encodes CASSISGGAYNEQFF.

This clonotype came up many times. The V gene is TRBV13, the J gene TRBJ2-3; the match to TRBD2 covers 9 bases. Germline-derived CDR1 and CDR2 are PRHDT and FYEKMQ (reference sequence). This CDR3 has 15 residues. V shed 6 bases, J shed 6 bases, and the junction held 10 bases outside the gene matches. CDR3: CASSFPPAGGDTQYF. In nucleotides, the CDR3 is TGTGCCAGCAGTTTCCCCCCAGCGGGGGGTGATACGCAGTATTTT.

Concerning this clonotype itself: A much larger clone lies one base from this, so it may be a read error. The chain combines TRBV6-6 with TRBJ2-4, with D unresolved. In germline, CDR1 is MNHNY, CDR2 SVGAGI (reference sequence). This CDR3 spans 15 amino acids. V dropped 5 bases and J dropped 5 bases, with 16 bases sitting between them. CDR3 protein: CASSNKQSFQNIQYF. In DNA, the CDR3 is TGTGCCAGCAGTAACAAACAGAGTTTCCAAAACATTCAGTACTTC.

As for this clonotype: Given a much more abundant clone one base away, this may be a read error. This rearrangement joins TRBV7-2 to TRBJ2-7, with D possibly called TRBD1 or TRBD2 (5 bases each). CDR3 length: 16 residues. Germline V CDR1 and CDR2: SGHTA, FQGNSA. The CDR3 spells CASSLDMGPFSYKQYF. In nucleotides, the CDR3 is TGTGCCAGCAGCTTAGATATGGGACCCTTCTCCTACAAGCAGTACTTC.

As regards this clonotype: Likely a read error: the CDR3 ends without its conserved phenylalanine or tryptophan. This chain joins TRBV5-3 and TRBJ2-3, with D perhaps TRBD1 or TRBD2 (5 bases each). TRBV5-3 is given ORF status, its function remaining uncertain. There are 15 residues in the CDR3. The V end was cut by 8 bases, the J end by 2 bases, with 18 bases between. The CDR3 nucleotides are TGTGCCAGCAGTTTGAGAAGGGACCCCACAGATACGCAGTATTAT. Translated: CASSLRRDPTDTQYY.

This clonotype was seen repeatedly, ten times or more. The genes are TRBV5-6 and TRBJ2-7; D is unresolved. V was cut by 2 bases and J by 3 bases, with 15 bases left in between. The CDR3 contains 15 residues. Germline lookup yields CDR1 SGHDT and CDR2 YYEEEE. The chain's CDR3 is CASSLRVQGNYEQYF. The CDR3 bases are TGTGCCAGCAGCTTAAGGGTCCAAGGAAACTACGAGCAGTACTTC.

This clonotype was seen at least ten times. The chain links TRBV29-1 to TRBJ2-1, with D uncertain. V was shortened by 6 bases and J by 3 bases, with 6 bases between the two germline ends. In germline, CDR1 is SQVTM, CDR2 ANQGSEA. The CDR3 spans 11 residues. CDR3 amino acids: CSVELYNEQFF. CDR3 DNA sequence: TGCAGCGTCGAACTCTACAATGAGCAGTTCTTC.

This rearrangement joins TRBV29-1 to TRBJ2-1; 7 bases match TRBD1. Per the germline V gene, CDR1 is SQVTM and CDR2 is ANQGSEA. After removal of 2 bases from V and 7 bases from J, the junction contained 8 bases not matched to a gene. This CDR3 has 14 amino acids. For the CDR3, the DNA is TGCAGCGTTGAACAAGGGGGCCCCGGGAATGAGCAGTTCTTC. This translates into CSVEQGGPGNEQFF.

The chain links TRBV20-1 to TRBJ2-5; 11 bases agree with TRBD1. The germline V gene encodes CDR1 DFQATT and CDR2 SNEGSKA (reference sequence). The CDR3 spans 16 residues. V lost 6 bases and J lost 4; bases outside the gene matches: 13. This CDR3 is CSADATGTGGTETQYF. The CDR3 DNA reads as TGCAGTGCAGACGCCACCGGGACAGGGGGTACAGAGACCCAGTACTTC.

This clonotype was counted between two and nine times. The chain carries TRBV20-1 and TRBJ2-7, with 8 positions matching TRBD2. Trimming removed 4 bases from V and 5 bases from J; junction bases left unmatched: 13. There are 15 residues in the CDR3. Per the germline V gene, CDR1 is DFQATT and CDR2 is SNEGSKA (reference sequence). In DNA form, the CDR3 reads TGCAGTGCTATTAGAACCGGCGGGAGGTTAGACGAGCAGTACTTC. This codes for CSAIRTGGRLDEQYF.

This clonotype has a count of ten or more. The gene calls are TRBV27 and TRBJ2-5; D possibly corresponds to TRBD2 (6 bases). This CDR3 has 17 residues. Trimming cost V 0 bases and J 5 bases, with 19 bases left between them. CDR1 is MNHEY and CDR2 is SMNVEV in the germline V gene (reference sequence). The CDR3 region is CASSLSVPLGRGETQYF. Written as DNA, the CDR3 is TGTGCCAGCAGTTTATCCGTCCCCCTCGGGAGAGGTGAGACCCAGTACTTC.

As concerns this clonotype: A single base separates this from a much larger clone, so it may be a read error. The rearrangement joins TRBV2 to TRBJ2-7; TRBD2 agrees at 7 bases. CDR1 and CDR2 from the germline V gene are SNHLY and FYNNEI. The V and J ends lost 11 bases and 6 bases, in that order; junction bases with no gene match: 7. The CDR3 spans 11 residues. The CDR3 sequence is CAGSGRGEQYF. Here the CDR3 DNA reads TGTGCCGGGTCAGGGAGGGGCGAGCAGTACTTC.